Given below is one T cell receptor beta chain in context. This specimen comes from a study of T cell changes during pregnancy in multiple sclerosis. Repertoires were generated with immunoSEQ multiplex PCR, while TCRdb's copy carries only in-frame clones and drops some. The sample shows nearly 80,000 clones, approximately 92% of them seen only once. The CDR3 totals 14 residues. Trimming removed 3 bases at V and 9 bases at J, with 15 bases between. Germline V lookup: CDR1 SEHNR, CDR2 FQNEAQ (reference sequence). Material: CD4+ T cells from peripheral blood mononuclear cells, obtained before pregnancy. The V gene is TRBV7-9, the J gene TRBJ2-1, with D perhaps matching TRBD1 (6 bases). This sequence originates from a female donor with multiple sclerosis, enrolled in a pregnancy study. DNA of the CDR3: TGTGCCAGCAGCTTGAACGGGTTAGGGGGTGAGCAGTTCTTC. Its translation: CASSLNGLGGEQFF. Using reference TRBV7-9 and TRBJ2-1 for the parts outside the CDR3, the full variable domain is DTGVSQNPRHKITKRGQNVTFRCDPISEHNRLYWYRQTLGQGPEFLTYFQNEAQLEKSRLLSDRFSAERPKGSFSTLEIQRTEQGDSAMYLCASSLNGLGGEQFFGPGTRLTVL.